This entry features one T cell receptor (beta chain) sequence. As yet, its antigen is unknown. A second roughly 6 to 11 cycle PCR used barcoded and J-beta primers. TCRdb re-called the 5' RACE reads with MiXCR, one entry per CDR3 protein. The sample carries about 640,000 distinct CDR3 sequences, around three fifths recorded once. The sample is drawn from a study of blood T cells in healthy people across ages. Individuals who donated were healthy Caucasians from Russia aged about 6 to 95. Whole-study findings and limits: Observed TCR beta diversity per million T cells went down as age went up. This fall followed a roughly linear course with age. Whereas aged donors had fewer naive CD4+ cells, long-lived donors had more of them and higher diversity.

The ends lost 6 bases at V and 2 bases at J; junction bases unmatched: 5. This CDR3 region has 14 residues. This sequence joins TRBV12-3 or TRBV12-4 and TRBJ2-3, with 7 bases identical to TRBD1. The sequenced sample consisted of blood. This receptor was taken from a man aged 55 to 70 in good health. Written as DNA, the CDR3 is TGTGCCAGCAGGACGGACAGGCTCACAGATACGCAGTATTTT. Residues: CASRTDRLTDTQYF.